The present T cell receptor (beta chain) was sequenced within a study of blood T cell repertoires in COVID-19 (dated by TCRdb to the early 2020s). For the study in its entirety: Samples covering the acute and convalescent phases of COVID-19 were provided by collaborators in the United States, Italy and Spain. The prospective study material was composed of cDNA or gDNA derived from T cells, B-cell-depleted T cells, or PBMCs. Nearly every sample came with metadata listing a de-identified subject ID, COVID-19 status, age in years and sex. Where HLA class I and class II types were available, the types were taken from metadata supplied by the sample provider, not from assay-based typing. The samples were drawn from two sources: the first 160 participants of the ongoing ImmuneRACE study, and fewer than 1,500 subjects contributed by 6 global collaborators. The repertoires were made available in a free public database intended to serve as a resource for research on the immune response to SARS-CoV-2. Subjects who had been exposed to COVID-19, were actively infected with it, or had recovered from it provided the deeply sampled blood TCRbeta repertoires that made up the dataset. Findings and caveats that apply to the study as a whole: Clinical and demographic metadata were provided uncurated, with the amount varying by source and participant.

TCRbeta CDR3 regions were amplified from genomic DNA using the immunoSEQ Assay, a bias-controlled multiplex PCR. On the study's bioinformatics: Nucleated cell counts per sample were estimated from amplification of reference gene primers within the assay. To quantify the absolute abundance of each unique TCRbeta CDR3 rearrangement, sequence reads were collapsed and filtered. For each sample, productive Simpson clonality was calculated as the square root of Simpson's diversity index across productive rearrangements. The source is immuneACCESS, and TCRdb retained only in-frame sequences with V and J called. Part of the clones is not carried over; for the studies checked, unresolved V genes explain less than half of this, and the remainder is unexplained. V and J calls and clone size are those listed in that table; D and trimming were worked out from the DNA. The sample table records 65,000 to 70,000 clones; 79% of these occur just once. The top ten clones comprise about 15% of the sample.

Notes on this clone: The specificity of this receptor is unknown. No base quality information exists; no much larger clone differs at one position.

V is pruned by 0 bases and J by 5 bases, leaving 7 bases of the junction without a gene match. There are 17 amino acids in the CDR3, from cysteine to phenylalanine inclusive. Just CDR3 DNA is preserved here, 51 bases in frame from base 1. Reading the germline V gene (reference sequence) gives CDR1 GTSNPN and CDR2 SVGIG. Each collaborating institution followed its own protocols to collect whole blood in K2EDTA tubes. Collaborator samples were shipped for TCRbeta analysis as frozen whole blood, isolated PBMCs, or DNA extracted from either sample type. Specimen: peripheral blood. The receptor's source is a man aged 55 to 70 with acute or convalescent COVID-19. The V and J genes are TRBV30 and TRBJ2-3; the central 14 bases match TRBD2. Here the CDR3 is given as CAWSVQGLAGGRDTQYF. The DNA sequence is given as TGTGCCTGGAGTGTACAAGGACTAGCGGGGGGTAGAGATACGCAGTATTTT.